This T cell receptor (beta chain) was identified in a study of CD8 T cells in ankylosing spondylitis. For this clonotype: Its target is not known.

V was pared by 4 bases and J by 4 bases, with 9 bases of the junction left unmatched. Germline V gives CDR1 SGHTA, CDR2 FQGNSA. This CDR3 is built from 17 residues. Overall study results and limits: Typical of ankylosing spondylitis blood, it appeared, was a TCR beta motif of eight highly homologous variants. Several of the motif variants were reported before in synovial fluid and blood from reactive arthritis.

One entry per CDR3 protein results from TCRdb running MiXCR on the 5' RACE reads. The sample gives more than 150,000 distinct CDR3 sequences, around 13% of which show up once; roughly 11% is in the top ten. This clonotype originated in a female donor with ankylosing spondylitis or in good health (not recorded which). The sequencing input was blood, either unsorted or a sorted T cell fraction (not recorded which). The chain is built from TRBV7-2 and TRBJ2-1; 11 bases are shared with TRBD2. The CDR3 sequence: CASSSTAGTSGYNEQFF. The CDR3 region has the DNA TGTGCCAGCAGCTCGACGGCCGGGACTAGCGGATACAATGAGCAGTTCTTC.